The rows below give T cell receptor beta chains drawn from one sample of a study of Ad26.COV2.S vaccination and SARS-CoV-2 variants. Some clones are missing from TCRdb's copy, which holds only in-frame ones; the method was immunoSEQ multiplex PCR. The table has fewer than 800,000 clones, around 89% seen once. The sequencing used peripheral blood, collected in a trial of Ad26.COV2.S vaccine versus placebo. The origin of the receptors is a person aged 18-60 years who received the Ad26.COV2.S COVID-19 vaccine or a placebo. The CDR3 runs from the conserved cysteine through the conserved F or W. The order of the fields is J gene, V gene, CDR3 protein.

j_gene: TRBJ2-2; v_gene: TRBV7-2; CDR3aa: CASSSTHTGELFF
j_gene: TRBJ2-5; v_gene: TRBV2; CDR3aa: CASRLQETQYF
j_gene: TRBJ1-5; v_gene: TRBV6-2/TRBV6-3; CDR3aa: CASSYWSPSNQPQHF
j_gene: TRBJ2-3; v_gene: TRBV2; CDR3aa: CASSEERVGADTQYF
j_gene: TRBJ1-5; v_gene: TRBV19; CDR3aa: CASSMREGRSQPQHF
j_gene: TRBJ2-7; v_gene: TRBV18; CDR3aa: CASSPTRTWSSYEQYF
j_gene: TRBJ2-7; v_gene: TRBV14; CDR3aa: CASSPSFYEQYF
j_gene: TRBJ1-5; v_gene: TRBV19; CDR3aa: CASSNNGGLGNQPQHF
j_gene: TRBJ2-5; v_gene: TRBV7-2; CDR3aa: CASSPFPSGGPETQYF
j_gene: TRBJ2-1; v_gene: TRBV3-1/TRBV3-2; CDR3aa: CASSLDRVNEQFF
j_gene: TRBJ2-6; v_gene: TRBV7-9; CDR3aa: CASSLDIDLSGANVLTF
j_gene: TRBJ2-5; v_gene: TRBV29-1; CDR3aa: CSARGLGGETQYF
j_gene: TRBJ1-5; v_gene: TRBV6-5; CDR3aa: CASSREGANQPQHF
j_gene: TRBJ2-3; v_gene: TRBV6-2/TRBV6-3; CDR3aa: CASSYPETDTQYF
j_gene: TRBJ2-1; v_gene: TRBV9; CDR3aa: CASSVGGGSPHNEQFF
j_gene: TRBJ2-2; v_gene: TRBV30; CDR3aa: CAWKRRGVSTGELFF
j_gene: TRBJ2-1; v_gene: TRBV2; CDR3aa: CASRGGSSYNEQFF
j_gene: TRBJ2-7; v_gene: TRBV19; CDR3aa: CASTPTASSYEQYF
j_gene: TRBJ1-1; v_gene: TRBV19; CDR3aa: CASSIGETGTEAFF
j_gene: TRBJ2-7; v_gene: TRBV3-1/TRBV3-2; CDR3aa: CASSQASPGQQYF
j_gene: TRBJ2-5; v_gene: TRBV7-2; CDR3aa: CASSLDTETQYF
j_gene: TRBJ1-4; v_gene: TRBV25-1; CDR3aa: CASSEWEGKGLFF
j_gene: TRBJ2-5; v_gene: TRBV14; CDR3aa: CASSRFPRETQYF
j_gene: TRBJ1-3; v_gene: TRBV12-5; CDR3aa: CASGLARQSSGNTIYF
j_gene: TRBJ2-1; v_gene: TRBV4-3; CDR3aa: CASSQGLESYNEQFF
j_gene: TRBJ2-1; v_gene: TRBV12-3/TRBV12-4; CDR3aa: CASSFGFLGEQFF
j_gene: TRBJ2-5; v_gene: TRBV6-5; CDR3aa: CASSYSQGYQETQYF
j_gene: TRBJ2-1; v_gene: TRBV6-4; CDR3aa: CASTQGSEGEWEQFF
j_gene: TRBJ2-2; v_gene: TRBV7-6; CDR3aa: CASSPGQAVTGELFF
j_gene: TRBJ2-2; v_gene: TRBV29-1; CDR3aa: CSAGWTGNTGELFF
j_gene: TRBJ2-7; v_gene: TRBV10-3; CDR3aa: CAISPTGRPYEQYF
j_gene: TRBJ2-7; v_gene: TRBV7-9; CDR3aa: CASSRTAGGEQYF
j_gene: TRBJ2-2; v_gene: TRBV27; CDR3aa: CASSLGGITNTGELFF
j_gene: TRBJ1-1; v_gene: TRBV21-1; CDR3aa: CAKGQGAYGTEAFF
j_gene: TRBJ1-2; v_gene: TRBV19; CDR3aa: CASRALDRGYTF
j_gene: TRBJ1-4; v_gene: TRBV13; CDR3aa: CASSSNEKLFF
j_gene: TRBJ2-7; v_gene: TRBV2; CDR3aa: CASSAQDYEQYF
j_gene: TRBJ1-6; v_gene: TRBV25-1; CDR3aa: CASSERGRYNSPLHF
j_gene: TRBJ2-2; v_gene: TRBV30; CDR3aa: CARQGIAGELFF
j_gene: TRBJ1-4; v_gene: TRBV14; CDR3aa: CASTGQANEKLFF
j_gene: TRBJ2-7; v_gene: TRBV3-1/TRBV3-2; CDR3aa: CASSQGAPAGGSSEQYF
j_gene: TRBJ2-1; v_gene: TRBV4-3; CDR3aa: CASSPSGGLLYNEQFF
j_gene: TRBJ1-6; v_gene: TRBV9; CDR3aa: CASSVDPGNNSPLHF
j_gene: TRBJ2-1; v_gene: TRBV24-1; CDR3aa: CATSDGLAGGNEQFF
j_gene: TRBJ2-5; v_gene: TRBV6-5; CDR3aa: CASSYASGTQETQYF
j_gene: TRBJ2-3; v_gene: TRBV7-8; CDR3aa: CASSPSATQYF
j_gene: TRBJ2-5; v_gene: TRBV30; CDR3aa: CAWTNPGRRSRQETQYF
j_gene: TRBJ2-7; v_gene: TRBV7-9; CDR3aa: CASSPSLGSSYEQYF
j_gene: TRBJ1-5; v_gene: TRBV7-9; CDR3aa: CASSRTGSDQPQHF